A selection of T cell receptor beta chains follows, all from one sample in a study of shared clonotypes between healthy human individuals. Profiled with immunoSEQ multiplex PCR; TCRdb holds only in-frame clones, not every one. The sample yields 700,000 to 950,000 clones, around 96% seen once. Specimen: naive CD8+ T cells sorted from blood. The receptor source for this set is a man younger than 45 in good health. Each CDR3 is given with its conserved first and last residue. Each record gives: D gene, J gene, clone size, V gene, CDR3 protein, CDR3 DNA. The D gene is left open where the match is weak. Where a row states a size, it is once, few, many or the class of an expanded clone; other rows omit it.

d_gene: TRBD2
j_gene: TRBJ2-3
abundance: once
v_gene: TRBV4-1
CDR3aa: CASSQAFGTSVTTDTQYF
CDR3nt: TGCGCCAGCAGCCAAGCCTTTGGGACTAGCGTAACCACAGATACGCAGTATTTT

d_gene: TRBD1
j_gene: TRBJ2-2
abundance: -
v_gene: TRBV9
CDR3aa: CASSVTGGSGGELFF
CDR3nt: TGTGCCAGCAGCGTGACAGGGGGCTCAGGAGGGGAGCTGTTTTTT

d_gene: TRBD2
j_gene: TRBJ2-7
abundance: -
v_gene: TRBV27
CDR3aa: CASSLSGTTYDTYEQYF
CDR3nt: TGTGCCAGCAGTTTATCCGGGACTACCTACGACACCTACGAGCAGTACTTC

d_gene: TRBD1
j_gene: TRBJ2-7
abundance: -
v_gene: TRBV7-2
CDR3aa: CASSRARAGGGHEQYF
CDR3nt: TGTGCCAGCAGCCGCGCGCGGGCAGGGGGCGGCCACGAGCAGTACTTC

d_gene: -
j_gene: TRBJ2-7
abundance: once
v_gene: TRBV29-1
CDR3aa: CSVEGRYEQYF
CDR3nt: TGCAGCGTTGAGGGGCGTTACGAGCAGTACTTC

d_gene: -
j_gene: TRBJ2-1
abundance: -
v_gene: TRBV10-3
CDR3aa: CAILGGNEQFF
CDR3nt: TGTGCCATCCTGGGGGGTAATGAGCAGTTCTTC

d_gene: TRBD1
j_gene: TRBJ1-5
abundance: -
v_gene: TRBV6-6
CDR3aa: CASGDRAQPQHF
CDR3nt: TGTGCCAGCGGGGACAGGGCCCAGCCCCAGCATTTT

d_gene: -
j_gene: TRBJ2-7
abundance: -
v_gene: TRBV9
CDR3aa: CASSVDFGLMGLVRTESYEQYF
CDR3nt: TGTGCCAGCAGCGTAGATTTTGGATTGATGGGTTTAGTGAGGACAGAGAGTTACGAGCAGTACTTC

d_gene: -
j_gene: TRBJ2-7
abundance: -
v_gene: TRBV7-8
CDR3aa: CASSMPRGESTYEQYF
CDR3nt: TGTGCCAGCAGCATGCCCCGCGGGGAATCTACCTACGAGCAGTACTTC

d_gene: -
j_gene: TRBJ2-1
abundance: -
v_gene: TRBV7-9
CDR3aa: CASSLALHNEQFF
CDR3nt: TGTGCCAGCAGCTTAGCGCTACACAATGAGCAGTTCTTC

d_gene: TRBD1
j_gene: TRBJ2-7
abundance: -
v_gene: TRBV6-1
CDR3aa: CASSELGTASYEQYF
CDR3nt: TGTGCCAGCAGTGAACTAGGGACAGCCTCCTACGAGCAGTACTTC

d_gene: -
j_gene: TRBJ1-5
abundance: -
v_gene: TRBV27
CDR3aa: CASSLGGPSNQPQHF
CDR3nt: TGTGCCAGCAGTTTAGGTGGGCCTAGCAATCAGCCCCAGCATTTT

d_gene: -
j_gene: TRBJ1-3
abundance: -
v_gene: TRBV29-1
CDR3aa: CSVFLLTGNTIYF
CDR3nt: TGCAGCGTTTTTCTTCTGACTGGAAACACCATATATTTT

d_gene: TRBD2
j_gene: TRBJ2-7
abundance: -
v_gene: TRBV27
CDR3aa: CASSLGTSGTEQYF
CDR3nt: TGTGCCAGCAGTTTAGGCACTAGCGGGACCGAGCAGTACTTC

d_gene: TRBD2
j_gene: TRBJ2-2
abundance: -
v_gene: TRBV30
CDR3aa: CAWSAISGRNTGELFF
CDR3nt: TGTGCCTGGAGTGCAATTAGCGGGAGAAACACCGGGGAGCTGTTTTTT

d_gene: -
j_gene: TRBJ2-1
abundance: -
v_gene: TRBV5-1
CDR3aa: CASSAGQSSYNEQFF
CDR3nt: TGCGCCAGCAGCGCGGGACAGAGCTCCTACAATGAGCAGTTCTTC

d_gene: TRBD2
j_gene: TRBJ2-7
abundance: -
v_gene: TRBV7-6
CDR3aa: CASSLLAGVGEQYF
CDR3nt: TGTGCCAGCAGCCTACTAGCGGGAGTCGGCGAGCAGTACTTC

d_gene: TRBD1
j_gene: TRBJ2-7
abundance: -
v_gene: TRBV4-1
CDR3aa: CASSHYRDSLTEQYF
CDR3nt: TGCGCCAGCAGCCATTACCGGGACAGTTTGACCGAGCAGTACTTC

d_gene: TRBD2
j_gene: TRBJ2-2
abundance: -
v_gene: TRBV4-3
CDR3aa: CASSQGGGRHTGELFF
CDR3nt: TGCGCCAGCAGCCAAGGAGGCGGGAGGCACACCGGGGAGCTGTTTTTT

d_gene: -
j_gene: TRBJ2-5
abundance: -
v_gene: TRBV7-2
CDR3aa: CASSLSLGETQYF
CDR3nt: TGTGCCAGCAGCTTATCATTGGGGGAGACCCAGTACTTC

d_gene: -
j_gene: TRBJ2-5
abundance: -
v_gene: TRBV6-1
CDR3aa: CASSDLIEPIQETQYF
CDR3nt: TGTGCCAGCAGTGATCTGATCGAGCCGATCCAAGAGACCCAGTACTTC

d_gene: TRBD2
j_gene: TRBJ2-1
abundance: -
v_gene: TRBV13
CDR3aa: CASGTSGNEQFF
CDR3nt: TGTGCCAGCGGGACTAGCGGCAATGAGCAGTTCTTC

d_gene: -
j_gene: TRBJ1-1
abundance: -
v_gene: TRBV27
CDR3aa: CASSFLGGDTEAFF
CDR3nt: TGTGCCAGCAGTTTTCTGGGTGGGGACACTGAAGCTTTCTTT

d_gene: -
j_gene: TRBJ2-1
abundance: -
v_gene: TRBV4-1
CDR3aa: CASSQAGSGGTSSYNEQFF
CDR3nt: TGCGCCAGCAGCCAAGCGGGATCGGGCGGGACAAGCTCCTACAATGAGCAGTTCTTC

d_gene: -
j_gene: TRBJ1-5
abundance: -
v_gene: TRBV7-9
CDR3aa: CASSGGLINQPQHF
CDR3nt: TGTGCCAGCAGCGGTGGACTGATTAATCAGCCCCAGCATTTT

d_gene: -
j_gene: TRBJ2-1
abundance: -
v_gene: TRBV11-2
CDR3aa: CASSPLAMGSEQFF
CDR3nt: TGTGCCAGCAGTCCTCTAGCTATGGGATCCGAGCAGTTCTTC

d_gene: -
j_gene: TRBJ2-7
abundance: -
v_gene: TRBV6-5
CDR3aa: CASSSQGLHEQYF
CDR3nt: TGTGCCAGCAGCTCCCAAGGACTCCACGAGCAGTACTTC